This T cell receptor beta chain derives from a study of blood T cell repertoires in COVID-19. The CDR3 has 14 residues. The V gene lost 3 bases and the J gene lost 5 bases, with 13 bases spanning the gap. Germline assignment: CDR1 LGHDT and CDR2 YNNKEL (reference sequence). Data came from immunoSEQ multiplex PCR; TCRdb stores just in-frame clones and leaves some out. The sample has about 300,000 clones, more than 85% seen once. This chain uses TRBV3-1 (or the pseudogene TRBV3-2) with TRBJ1-1, with D possibly matching TRBD1 (6 bases). The sample comprised peripheral blood. The origin of this receptor is a man aged 65-85 years with acute or convalescent COVID-19. CDR3 sequence: CASSQVGGQTEAFF. The CDR3 coding sequence is TGTGCCAGCAGCCAGGTGGGGGGGCAGACTGAAGCTTTCTTT.